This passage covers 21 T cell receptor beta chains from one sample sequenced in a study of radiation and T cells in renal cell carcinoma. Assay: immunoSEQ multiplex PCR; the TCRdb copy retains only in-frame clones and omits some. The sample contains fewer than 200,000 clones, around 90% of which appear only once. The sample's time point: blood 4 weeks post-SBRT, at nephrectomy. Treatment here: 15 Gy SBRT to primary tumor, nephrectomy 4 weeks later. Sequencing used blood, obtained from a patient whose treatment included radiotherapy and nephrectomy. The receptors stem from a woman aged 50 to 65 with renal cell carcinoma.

In DNA form, the CDR3 reads TGCGCCAGCAGCTTGGGCAGGGGAGAGAGTGTAGACACTGAAGCTTTCTTT. It translates to CASSLGRGESVDTEAFF. V usage is TRBV5-1 and J usage is TRBJ1-1; D is perhaps TRBD1 (6 bases). With 0 bases removed from V and 3 bases from J, the gap between germline ends came to 18 bases. CDR1 is SGHRS, CDR2 YFSETQ, per germline. The CDR3 is 17 amino acids. The full variable domain, in which reference TRBV5-1 and TRBJ1-1 provide the parts outside the CDR3, is KAGVTQTPRYLIKTRGQQVTLSCSPISGHRSVSWYQQTPGQGLQFLFEYFSETQRNKGNFPGRFSGRQFSNSRSEMNVSTLELGDSALYLCASSLGRGESVDTEAFFGQGTRLTVV.

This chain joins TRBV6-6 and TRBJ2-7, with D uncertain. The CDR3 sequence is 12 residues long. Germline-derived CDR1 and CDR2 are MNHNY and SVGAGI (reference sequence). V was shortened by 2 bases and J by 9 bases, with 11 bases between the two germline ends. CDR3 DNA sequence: TGTGCCAGCAGTTACGGGGAATCACCGCAGTACTTC. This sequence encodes CASSYGESPQYF.

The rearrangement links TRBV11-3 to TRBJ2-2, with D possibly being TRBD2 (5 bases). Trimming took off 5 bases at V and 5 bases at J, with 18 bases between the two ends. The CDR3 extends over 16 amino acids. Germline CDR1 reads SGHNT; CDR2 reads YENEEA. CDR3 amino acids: CASSRVVGPGTGELFF. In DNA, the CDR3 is TGTGCCAGCAGCCGAGTCGTAGGGCCGGGGACCGGGGAGCTGTTTTTT.

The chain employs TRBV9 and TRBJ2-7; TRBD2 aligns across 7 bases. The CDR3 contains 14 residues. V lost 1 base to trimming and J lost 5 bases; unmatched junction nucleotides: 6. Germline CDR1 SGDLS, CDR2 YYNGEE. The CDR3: CASSVWAGGNEQYF. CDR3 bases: TGTGCCAGCAGCGTATGGGCCGGGGGGAACGAGCAGTACTTC.

For the CDR3, the DNA is TGCGCCAGCAGCTCCTACGCTGTAGACACTGAAGCTTTCTTT. It is translated as CASSSYAVDTEAFF. J is TRBJ1-1 and V is TRBV4-1; the D is unclear. This CDR3 spans 14 amino acids. Germline V gene sequence: CDR1 MGHRA, CDR2 YSYEKL. Trimming left V 5 bases short and J 3 bases short, with 13 bases between.

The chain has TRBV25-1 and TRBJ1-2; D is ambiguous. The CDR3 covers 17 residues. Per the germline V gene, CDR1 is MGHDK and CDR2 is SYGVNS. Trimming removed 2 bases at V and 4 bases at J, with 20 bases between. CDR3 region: CASSETRASGPRYGYTF. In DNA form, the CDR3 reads TGTGCCAGCAGTGAAACTAGGGCAAGTGGTCCCCGCTATGGCTACACCTTC.

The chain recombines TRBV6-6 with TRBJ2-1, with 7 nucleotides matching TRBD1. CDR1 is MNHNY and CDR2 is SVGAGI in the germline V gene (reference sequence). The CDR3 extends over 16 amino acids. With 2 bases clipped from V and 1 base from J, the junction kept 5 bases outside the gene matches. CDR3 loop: CASSYPTGSSYNEQFF. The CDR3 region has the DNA TGTGCCAGCAGTTACCCGACAGGGTCGTCCTACAATGAGCAGTTCTTC.

CDR3 DNA: TGTGCCAGCAGCTTGTATAGCGGCGCATACAATGAGCAGTTCTTC. Amino acids: CASSLYSGAYNEQFF. The chain links TRBV11-2 to TRBJ2-1; weak D call: TRBD2 (6 bases). Germline CDR1 reads SGHAT; CDR2 reads FQNNGV. The germline V and J ends were trimmed by 3 bases and 4 bases, with 13 bases remaining between them. The CDR3 is made up of 15 amino acids. The variable domain in full, with the rest retrieved from reference TRBV11-2 and TRBJ2-1, is EAGVAQSPRYKIIEKRQSVAFWCNPISGHATLYWYQQILGQGPKLLIQFQNNGVVDDSQLPKDRFSAERLKGVDSTLKIQPAKLEDSAVYLCASSLYSGAYNEQFFGPGTRLTVL.

The CDR3 DNA reads as TGTGCCAGCAGCGCAGGGCACAGTCTTATGTACGAGCAGTACTTC. It specifies CASSAGHSLMYEQYF. The genes are TRBV7-3 and TRBJ2-7, with D possibly matching TRBD1 (5 bases). The CDR3 runs to 15 residues. V was cut by 5 bases and J by 4 bases, with 18 bases left in between. Germline V gene sequence: CDR1 SGHTA, CDR2 FQGTGA.

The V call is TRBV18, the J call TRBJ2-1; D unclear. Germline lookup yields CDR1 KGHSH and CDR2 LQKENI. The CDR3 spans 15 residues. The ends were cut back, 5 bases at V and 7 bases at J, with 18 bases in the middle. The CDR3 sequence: CASSRARLEINEQFF. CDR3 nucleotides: TGTGCCAGCTCAAGGGCCCGATTGGAGATAAATGAGCAGTTCTTC.

CDR3 sequence: CASSILRSSGETQYF. In nucleotides, the CDR3 is TGTGCCAGTAGTATACTCCGCAGCTCAGGGGAGACCCAGTACTTC. This chain links TRBV19 with TRBJ2-5, with TRBD1 as a possible D gene (5 bases). Germline V lookup: CDR1 LNHDA, CDR2 SQIVND (reference sequence). The V gene lost 2 bases and the J gene lost 5 bases, with 15 bases spanning the gap. CDR3 size: 15 residues.

CDR3 residues: CASSPQTGQETQYF. CDR3 in DNA: TGTGCCAGCTCACCACAGACAGGGCAAGAGACCCAGTACTTC. The chain recombines TRBV18 with TRBJ2-5; 7 bases are shared with TRBD1. V shed 1 base, J shed 2 bases, and the junction held 1 base outside the gene matches. CDR1 and CDR2 from the germline V gene are KGHSH and LQKENI. The CDR3 sequence is 14 residues long. The whole variable domain, filled in from reference TRBV18 and TRBJ2-5, reads NAGVMQNPRHLVRRRGQEARLRCSPMKGHSHVYWYRQLPEEGLKFMVYLQKENIIDESGMPKERFSAEFPKEGPSILRIQQVVRGDSAAYFCASSPQTGQETQYFGPGTRLLVL.

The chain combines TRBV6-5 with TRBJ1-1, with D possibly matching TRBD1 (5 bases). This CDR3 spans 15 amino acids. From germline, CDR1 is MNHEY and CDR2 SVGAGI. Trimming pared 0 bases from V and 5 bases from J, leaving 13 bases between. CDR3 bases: TGTGCCAGCAGTTACTCTCGGGCGGGGGGGACTGAAGCTTTCTTT. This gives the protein CASSYSRAGGTEAFF.

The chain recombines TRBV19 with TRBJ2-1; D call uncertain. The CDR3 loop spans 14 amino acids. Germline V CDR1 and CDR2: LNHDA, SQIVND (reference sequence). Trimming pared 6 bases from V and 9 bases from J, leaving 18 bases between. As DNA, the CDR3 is TGTGCCAGTAGGATTTACAGTGGAACCGGTGAGCAGTTCTTC. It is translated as CASRIYSGTGEQFF.

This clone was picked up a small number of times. CDR3 in amino acids: CASSPGQGGYTF. The CDR3 nucleotides read TGTGCCAGCAGCCCGGGACAGGGTGGCTACACCTTC. The genes are TRBV7-9 and TRBJ1-2; 9 bases align to TRBD1. The V gene's germline CDR1 is SEHNR and CDR2 FQNEAQ (reference sequence). The CDR3 is 12 residues long. After removal of 5 bases from V and 7 bases from J, the junction contained 2 bases not matched to a gene.

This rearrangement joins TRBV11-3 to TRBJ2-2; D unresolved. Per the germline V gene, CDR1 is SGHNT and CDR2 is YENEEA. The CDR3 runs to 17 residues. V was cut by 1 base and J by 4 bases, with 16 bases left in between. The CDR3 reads CASSLAYRARRTGELFF. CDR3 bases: TGTGCCAGCAGCTTAGCTTATAGGGCCAGACGCACCGGGGAGCTGTTTTTT.

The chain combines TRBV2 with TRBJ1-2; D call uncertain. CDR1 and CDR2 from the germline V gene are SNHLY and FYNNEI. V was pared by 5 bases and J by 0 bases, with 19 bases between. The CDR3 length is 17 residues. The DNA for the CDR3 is TGTGCCAGCAGTCTCGGAACAGTCAGGATTTCTAACTATGGCTACACCTTC. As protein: CASSLGTVRISNYGYTF.

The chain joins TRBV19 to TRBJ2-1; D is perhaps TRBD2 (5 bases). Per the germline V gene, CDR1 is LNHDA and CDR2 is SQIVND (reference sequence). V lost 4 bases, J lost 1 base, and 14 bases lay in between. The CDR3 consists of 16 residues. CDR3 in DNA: TGTGCCAGTAGTAGCACTTCGGGGAAGTCCTACAATGAGCAGTTCTTC. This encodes CASSSTSGKSYNEQFF.

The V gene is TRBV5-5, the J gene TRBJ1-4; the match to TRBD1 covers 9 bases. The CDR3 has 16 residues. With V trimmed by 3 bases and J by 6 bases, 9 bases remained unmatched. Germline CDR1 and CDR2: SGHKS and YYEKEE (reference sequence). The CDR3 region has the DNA TGTGCCAGCAGCTACTCACAGGGGGCCGGGGATGAAAAACTGTTTTTT. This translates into CASSYSQGAGDEKLFF.

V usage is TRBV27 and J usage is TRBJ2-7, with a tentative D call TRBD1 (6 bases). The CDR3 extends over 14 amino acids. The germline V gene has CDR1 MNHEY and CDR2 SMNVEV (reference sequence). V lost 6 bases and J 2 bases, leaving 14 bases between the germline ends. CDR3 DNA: TGTGCCAGCAGCCAACTAGACAGGACCTACGAGCAGTACTTC. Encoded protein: CASSQLDRTYEQYF.

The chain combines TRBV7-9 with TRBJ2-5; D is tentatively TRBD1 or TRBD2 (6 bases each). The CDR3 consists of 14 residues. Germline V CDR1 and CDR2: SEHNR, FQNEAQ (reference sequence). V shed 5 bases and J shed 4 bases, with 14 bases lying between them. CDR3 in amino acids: CASSHPRGAETQYF. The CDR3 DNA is TGTGCCAGCAGCCACCCAAGGGGGGCAGAGACCCAGTACTTC.